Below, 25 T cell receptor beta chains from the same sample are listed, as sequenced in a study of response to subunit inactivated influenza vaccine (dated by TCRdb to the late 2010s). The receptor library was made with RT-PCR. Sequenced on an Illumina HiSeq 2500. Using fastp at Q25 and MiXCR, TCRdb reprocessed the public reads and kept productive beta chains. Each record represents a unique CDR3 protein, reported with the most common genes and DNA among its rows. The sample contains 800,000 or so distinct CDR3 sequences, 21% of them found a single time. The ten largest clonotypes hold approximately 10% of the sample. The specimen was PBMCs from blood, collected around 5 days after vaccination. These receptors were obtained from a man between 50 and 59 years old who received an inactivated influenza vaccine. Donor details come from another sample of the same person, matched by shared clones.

CDR3 DNA sequence: TGCGCCAGCAGCCGGACTAGCGCGGTAACCTACGAGCAGTACTTC. Protein sequence: CASSRTSAVTYEQYF. The chain employs TRBV5-1 and TRBJ2-7; 9 positions match TRBD2. The CDR3 is 15 amino acids. The germline CDR1 and CDR2 sequences are SGHRS and YFSETQ. V gave up 4 bases and J gave up 2 bases; unmatched junction bases: 7.

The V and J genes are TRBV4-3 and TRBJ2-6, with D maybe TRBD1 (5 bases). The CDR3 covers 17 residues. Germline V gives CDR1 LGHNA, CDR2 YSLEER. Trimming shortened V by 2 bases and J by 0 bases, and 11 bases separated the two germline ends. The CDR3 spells CASSQTRQTSGANVLTF. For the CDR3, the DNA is TGCGCCAGCAGCCAAACCAGACAGACCTCTGGGGCCAACGTCCTGACTTTC.

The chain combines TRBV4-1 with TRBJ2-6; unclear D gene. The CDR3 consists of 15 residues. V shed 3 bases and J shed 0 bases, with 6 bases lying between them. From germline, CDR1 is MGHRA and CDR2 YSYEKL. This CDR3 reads CASSQENSGANVLTF. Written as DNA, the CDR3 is TGCGCCAGCAGCCAGGAGAACTCTGGGGCCAACGTCCTGACTTTC.

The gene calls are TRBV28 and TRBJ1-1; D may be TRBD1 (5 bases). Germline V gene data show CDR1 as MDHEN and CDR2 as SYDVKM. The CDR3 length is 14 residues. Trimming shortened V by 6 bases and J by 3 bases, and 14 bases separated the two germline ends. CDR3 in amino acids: CASRRGPWDTEAFF. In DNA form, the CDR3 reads TGTGCCAGCAGACGGGGACCTTGGGACACTGAAGCTTTCTTT.

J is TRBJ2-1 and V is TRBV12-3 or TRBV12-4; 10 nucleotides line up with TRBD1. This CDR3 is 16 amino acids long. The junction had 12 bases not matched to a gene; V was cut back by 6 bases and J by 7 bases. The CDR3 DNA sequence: TGTGCCAGCAGAAATTCCGGGACAGGGGTAATGAATGAGCAGTTCTTC. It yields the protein CASRNSGTGVMNEQFF.

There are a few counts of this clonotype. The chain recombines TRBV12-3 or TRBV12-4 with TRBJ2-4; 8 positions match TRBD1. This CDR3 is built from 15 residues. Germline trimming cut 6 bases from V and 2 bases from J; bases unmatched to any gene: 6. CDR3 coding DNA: TGTGCCAGCAGACAGGGGGGCGGGACCAAAAACATTCAGTACTTC. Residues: CASRQGGGTKNIQYF.

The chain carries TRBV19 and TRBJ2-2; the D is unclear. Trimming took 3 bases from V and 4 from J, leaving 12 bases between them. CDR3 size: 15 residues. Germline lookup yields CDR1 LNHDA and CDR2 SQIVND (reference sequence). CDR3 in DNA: TGTGCCAGTAGTATTCCTGGGTCGGGCACCGGGGAGCTGTTTTTT. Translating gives CASSIPGSGTGELFF. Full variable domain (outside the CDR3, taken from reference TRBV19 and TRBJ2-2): DGGITQSPKYLFRKEGQNVTLSCEQNLNHDAMYWYRQDPGQGLRLIYYSQIVNDFQKGDIAEGYSVSREKKESFPLTVTSAQKNPTAFYLCASSIPGSGTGELFFGEGSRLTVL.

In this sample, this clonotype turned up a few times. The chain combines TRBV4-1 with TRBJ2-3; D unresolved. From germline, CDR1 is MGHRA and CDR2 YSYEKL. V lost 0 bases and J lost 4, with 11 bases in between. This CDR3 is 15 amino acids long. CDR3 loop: CASSQDQAYSDTQYF. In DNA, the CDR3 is TGCGCCAGCAGCCAAGATCAAGCATATTCAGATACGCAGTATTTT.

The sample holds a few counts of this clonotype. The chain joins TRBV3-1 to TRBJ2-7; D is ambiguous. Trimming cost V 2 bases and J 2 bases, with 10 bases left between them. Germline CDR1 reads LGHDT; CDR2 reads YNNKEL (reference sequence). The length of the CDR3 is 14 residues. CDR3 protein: CASSQTDGAYEQYF. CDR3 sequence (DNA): TGTGCCAGCAGCCAAACCGACGGCGCCTACGAGCAGTACTTC.

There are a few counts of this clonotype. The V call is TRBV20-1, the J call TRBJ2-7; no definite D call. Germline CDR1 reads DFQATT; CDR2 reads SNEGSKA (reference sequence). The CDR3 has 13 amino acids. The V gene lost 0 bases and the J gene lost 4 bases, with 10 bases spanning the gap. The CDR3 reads CSARDLIGYEQYF. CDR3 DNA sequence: TGCAGTGCTAGAGATCTCATTGGTTACGAGCAGTACTTC.

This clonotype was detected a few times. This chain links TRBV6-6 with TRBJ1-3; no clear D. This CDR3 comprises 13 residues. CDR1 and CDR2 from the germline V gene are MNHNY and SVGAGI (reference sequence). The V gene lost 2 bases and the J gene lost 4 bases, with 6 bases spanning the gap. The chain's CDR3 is CASSYMLGNTIYF. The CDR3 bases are TGTGCCAGCAGTTACATGTTAGGAAACACCATATATTTT.

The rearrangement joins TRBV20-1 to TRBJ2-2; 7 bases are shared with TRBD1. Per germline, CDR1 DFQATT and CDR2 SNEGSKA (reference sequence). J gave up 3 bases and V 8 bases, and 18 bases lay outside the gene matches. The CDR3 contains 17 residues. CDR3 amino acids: CSIQGSARWGHTGELFF. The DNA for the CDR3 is TGCAGTATACAGGGGTCCGCTCGTTGGGGACACACCGGGGAGCTGTTTTTT.

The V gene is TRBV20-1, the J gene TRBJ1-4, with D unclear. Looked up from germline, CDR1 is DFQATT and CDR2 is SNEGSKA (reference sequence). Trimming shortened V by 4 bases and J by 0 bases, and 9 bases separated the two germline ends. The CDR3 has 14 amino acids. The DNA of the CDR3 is TGCAGTGCTAAGTTGGCAACAACTAATGAAAAACTGTTTTTT. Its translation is CSAKLATTNEKLFF.

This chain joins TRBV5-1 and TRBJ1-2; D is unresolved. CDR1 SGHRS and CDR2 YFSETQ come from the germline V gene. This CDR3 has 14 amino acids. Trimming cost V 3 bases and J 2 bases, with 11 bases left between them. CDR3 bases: TGCGCCAGCAGCTCGACCGAATCCAACTATGGCTACACCTTC. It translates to CASSSTESNYGYTF.

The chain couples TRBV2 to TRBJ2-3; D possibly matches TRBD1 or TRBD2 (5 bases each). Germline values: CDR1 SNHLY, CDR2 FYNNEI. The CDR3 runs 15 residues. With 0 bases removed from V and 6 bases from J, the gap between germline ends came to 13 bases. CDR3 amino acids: CASSEAWGSGDTQYF. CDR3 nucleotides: TGTGCCAGCAGTGAAGCCTGGGGGAGTGGGGATACGCAGTATTTT.

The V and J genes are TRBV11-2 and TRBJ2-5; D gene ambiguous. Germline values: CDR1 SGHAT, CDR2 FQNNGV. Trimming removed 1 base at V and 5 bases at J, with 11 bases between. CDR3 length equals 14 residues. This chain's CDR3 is CASSLGPEYETQYF. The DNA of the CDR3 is TGTGCCAGCAGCTTAGGCCCCGAGTACGAGACCCAGTACTTC.

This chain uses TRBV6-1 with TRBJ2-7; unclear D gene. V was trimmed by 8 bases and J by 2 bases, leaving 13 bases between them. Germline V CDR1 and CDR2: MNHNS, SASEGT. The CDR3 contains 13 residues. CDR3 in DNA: TGTGCCAGCCAAACCCTTTTGGCCTACGAGCAGTACTTC. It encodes CASQTLLAYEQYF.

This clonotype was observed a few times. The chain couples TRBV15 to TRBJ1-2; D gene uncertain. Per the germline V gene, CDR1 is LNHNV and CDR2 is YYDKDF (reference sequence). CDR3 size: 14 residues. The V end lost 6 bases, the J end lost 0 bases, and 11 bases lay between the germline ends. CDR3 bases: TGTGCCACCAGTCAGGACTTTTCTAACTATGGCTACACCTTC. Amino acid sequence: CATSQDFSNYGYTF.

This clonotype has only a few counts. The CDR3 is CASSRDQITNYGYTF. For the CDR3, the DNA is TGCGCCAGCAGCCGGGACCAAATAACTAACTATGGCTACACCTTC. V gene TRBV5-1 combines with J gene TRBJ1-2, with a possible D match to TRBD1 (5 bases). Germline CDR1 is SGHRS and CDR2 is YFSETQ. V dropped 4 bases and J dropped 0 bases, with 13 bases sitting between them. The CDR3 has 15 amino acids.

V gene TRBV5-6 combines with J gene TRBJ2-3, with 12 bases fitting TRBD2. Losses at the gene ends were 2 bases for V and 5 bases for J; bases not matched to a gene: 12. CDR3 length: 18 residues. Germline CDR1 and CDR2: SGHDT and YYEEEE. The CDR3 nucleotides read TGTGCCAGCAGCTTTGGCCTAAGGACTAGCGGGGAGGAAGATACGCAGTATTTT. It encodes CASSFGLRTSGEEDTQYF.

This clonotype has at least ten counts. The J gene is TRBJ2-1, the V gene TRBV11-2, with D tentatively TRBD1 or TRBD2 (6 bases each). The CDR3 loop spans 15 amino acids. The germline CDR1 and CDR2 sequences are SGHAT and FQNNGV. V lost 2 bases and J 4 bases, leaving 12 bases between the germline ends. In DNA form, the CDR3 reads TGTGCCAGCAGCTTAAAGGGGGGCACATACAATGAGCAGTTCTTC. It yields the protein CASSLKGGTYNEQFF.

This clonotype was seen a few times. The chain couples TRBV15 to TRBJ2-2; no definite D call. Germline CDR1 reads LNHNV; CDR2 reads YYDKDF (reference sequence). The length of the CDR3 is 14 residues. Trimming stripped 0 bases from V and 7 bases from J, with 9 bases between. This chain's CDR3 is CATSRDRWGGELFF. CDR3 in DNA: TGTGCCACCAGCAGAGATCGATGGGGCGGGGAGCTGTTTTTT.

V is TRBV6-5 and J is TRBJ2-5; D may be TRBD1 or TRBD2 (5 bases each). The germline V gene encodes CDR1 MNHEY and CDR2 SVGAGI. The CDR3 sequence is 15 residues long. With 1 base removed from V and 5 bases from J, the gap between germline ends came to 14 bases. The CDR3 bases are TGTGCCAGCAGTTACTTGGGGGTGGAATGGGAGACCCAGTACTTC. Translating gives CASSYLGVEWETQYF.

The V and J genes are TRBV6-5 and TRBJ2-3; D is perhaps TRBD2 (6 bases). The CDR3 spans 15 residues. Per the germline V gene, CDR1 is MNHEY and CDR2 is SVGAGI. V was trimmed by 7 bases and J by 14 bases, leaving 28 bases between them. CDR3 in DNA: TGTGCCAGCATTTCATATAGTGCGGGGCAGTCCAGAGGGTATTTT. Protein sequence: CASISYSAGQSRGYF.

DNA for the CDR3: TGCACCACCGGGACTAGCGGGGTCGATGAGCAGTTCTTC. Protein product: CTTGTSGVDEQFF. The chain has TRBV20-1 and TRBJ2-1, with 13 bases fitting TRBD2. The CDR3 has 13 residues. The germline V gene has CDR1 DFQATT and CDR2 SNEGSKA (reference sequence).